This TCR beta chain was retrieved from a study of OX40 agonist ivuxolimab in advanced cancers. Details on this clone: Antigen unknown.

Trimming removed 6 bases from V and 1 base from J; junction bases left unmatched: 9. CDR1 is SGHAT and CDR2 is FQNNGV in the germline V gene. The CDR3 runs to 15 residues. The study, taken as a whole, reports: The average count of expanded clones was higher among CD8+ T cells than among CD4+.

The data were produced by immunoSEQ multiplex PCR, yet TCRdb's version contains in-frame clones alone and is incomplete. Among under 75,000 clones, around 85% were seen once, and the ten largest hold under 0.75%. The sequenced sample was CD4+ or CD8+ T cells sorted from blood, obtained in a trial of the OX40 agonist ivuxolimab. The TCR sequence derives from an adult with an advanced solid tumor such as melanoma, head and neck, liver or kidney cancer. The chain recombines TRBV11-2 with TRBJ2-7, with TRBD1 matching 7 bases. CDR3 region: CASRMYRGTSYEQYF. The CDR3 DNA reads TGTGCCAGCAGAATGTACAGGGGCACGTCCTACGAGCAGTACTTC.